Following are 31 T cell receptor beta chains from one sample sequenced in a study of OX40 agonist ivuxolimab in advanced cancers. TCRdb's table, derived via immunoSEQ multiplex PCR, lists solely in-frame clones and lacks some. The sample records 61,000 or so clones, about 86% being singletons. The sequenced sample was CD4+ or CD8+ T cells sorted from blood, obtained in a trial of the OX40 agonist ivuxolimab. These receptors originate from an adult with an advanced solid tumor such as melanoma, head and neck, liver or kidney cancer.

This clone showed up just once. The germline gene is not matched at one end of the junction; a read error may be the cause. This same CDR3 is encoded by further DNA sequences in the sample. The V and J genes are TRBV18 and TRBJ2-1; D uncertain. This CDR3 spans 11 amino acids. The germline CDR1 and CDR2 sequences are KGHSH and LQKENI. The CDR3 DNA sequence: TGTGCCAGTTCACCATTGGATGAGCAGTTCTTC. Translating it yields CASSPLDEQFF.

Here the CDR3 reads CASSFWLAGGQNEQFF. CDR3 bases: TGTGCCAGCAGTTTTTGGCTAGCGGGGGGGCAAAATGAGCAGTTCTTC. The chain uses TRBV27 and TRBJ2-1, with 12 bases aligning to TRBD2. This CDR3 comprises 16 residues. Trimming took 3 bases from V and 7 from J; bases not matched to a gene: 7. Germline V gives CDR1 MNHEY, CDR2 SMNVEV (reference sequence).

This clone was recorded a few times. This sequence joins TRBV7-9 and TRBJ1-4, with D possibly being TRBD1 (5 bases). CDR1 and CDR2 (germline): SEHNR, FQNEAQ (reference sequence). The CDR3 has 15 amino acids. The V end lost 5 bases, the J end lost 3 bases, and 13 bases lay between the germline ends. The CDR3 here is CASSPSGTANEKLFF. The CDR3 coding sequence is TGTGCCAGCAGCCCATCAGGGACGGCTAATGAAAAACTGTTTTTT.

V usage is TRBV18 and J usage is TRBJ1-1, with D unresolved. V was shortened by 5 bases and J by 4 bases, with 17 bases between the two germline ends. CDR1 and CDR2 (germline): KGHSH, LQKENI. CDR3 size: 15 residues. CDR3 bases: TGTGCCAGCTCATCTAGCCCGGGGTCGGGCACTGAAGCTTTCTTT. Translated: CASSSSPGSGTEAFF.

V usage is TRBV6-5 and J usage is TRBJ2-5, with TRBD2 identical over 7 bases. CDR3 length: 14 residues. Unmatched junction bases numbered 6, after V lost 5 bases and J lost 3 bases. CDR1 is MNHEY, CDR2 SVGAGI, per germline. The CDR3 DNA follows: TGTGCCAGCAGTCCCCTCCGGGGGGAAGAGACCCAGTACTTC. It codes for CASSPLRGEETQYF.

Written as DNA, the CDR3 is TGTGCCAGCAGCTGGGGGAAAGAGACCCAGTACTTC. Translation gives CASSWGKETQYF. This chain uses TRBV6-1 with TRBJ2-5; perhaps D is TRBD1 or TRBD2 (5 bases each). CDR3 size: 12 residues. Germline V gene sequence: CDR1 MNHNS, CDR2 SASEGT. Trimming took 6 bases from V and 3 from J, leaving 8 bases between them.

This clone was picked up one time. The chain recombines TRBV15 with TRBJ2-1; 10 nucleotides align to TRBD1. With 1 base clipped from V and 4 bases from J, the junction kept 13 bases outside the gene matches. The CDR3 runs to 19 residues. Germline assignment: CDR1 LNHNV and CDR2 YYDKDF (reference sequence). In nucleotides, the CDR3 is TGTGCCACCAGCAGAGGCCCCCCGGGACAGGGGACCGGATACAATGAGCAGTTCTTC. The encoded protein is CATSRGPPGQGTGYNEQFF.

The chain carries TRBV6-1 and TRBJ1-5, with D possibly matching TRBD1 (5 bases). In germline, CDR1 is MNHNS, CDR2 SASEGT. The CDR3 length is 15 residues. Deletions cut 8 bases from V and 6 bases from J, with 20 bases between. CDR3: CASSRNGGDPQPQHF. Written as DNA, the CDR3 is TGTGCCAGCTCCAGAAACGGAGGGGACCCTCAGCCCCAGCATTTT.

The genes are TRBV6-1 and TRBJ1-5; D gene unclear. CDR3 length: 13 residues. Germline V gives CDR1 MNHNS, CDR2 SASEGT. The V end was cut by 1 base, the J end by 5 bases, with 6 bases between. DNA for the CDR3: TGTGCCAGCAGTGAAGGGGCAGATCAGCCCCAGCATTTT. It yields the protein CASSEGADQPQHF.

This rearrangement joins TRBV7-2 to TRBJ2-1, with no clear D. Germline loops: CDR1 SGHTA, CDR2 FQGNSA. The CDR3 sequence is 13 residues long. Trimming took off 3 bases at V and 5 bases at J, with 8 bases between the two ends. CDR3: CASSFVSNNEQFF. In nucleotides, the CDR3 is TGTGCCAGCAGCTTTGTCAGTAACAATGAGCAGTTCTTC.

V usage is TRBV11-2 and J usage is TRBJ2-5; 9 nucleotides line up with TRBD1. The J call could be wrong; TRBJ2-7 is a better fit for the DNA end. Looked up from germline, CDR1 is SGHAT and CDR2 is FQNNGV. This CDR3 contains 15 residues. CDR3 sequence: CASSNPGQGSYEQYF. In nucleotides, the CDR3 is TGTGCCAGCAGCAACCCGGGACAGGGCTCCTACGAGCAGTACTTC.

V gene TRBV6-1 combines with J gene TRBJ2-7; TRBD1 matches 7 bases. Germline V gene lookup returns CDR1 MNHNS and CDR2 SASEGT. CDR3 size: 14 residues. The trim removed 1 base at V and 3 bases at J, leaving 3 bases unmatched. The CDR3 sequence: CASSEGRGLYEQYF. CDR3 coding DNA: TGTGCCAGCAGTGAAGGTAGGGGGCTCTACGAGCAGTACTTC.

The genes are TRBV6-1 and TRBJ1-4; D is ambiguous. There are 11 residues in the CDR3. Germline loops: CDR1 MNHNS, CDR2 SASEGT. Trimming pared 6 bases from V and 7 bases from J, leaving 6 bases between. The CDR3 region is CASRSVEKLFF. As DNA, the CDR3 is TGTGCCAGCAGATCAGTTGAAAAACTGTTTTTT.

The V gene is TRBV9, the J gene TRBJ2-3, with 14 bases identical to TRBD2. The CDR3 covers 17 residues. CDR1 is SGDLS, CDR2 YYNGEE, per germline. V lost 3 bases, J lost 4 bases, and 7 bases stayed unmatched. CDR3 DNA: TGTGCCAGCAGCGCAGGGGGGACTAGCGGGGGCTCAGATACGCAGTATTTT. It translates to CASSAGGTSGGSDTQYF.

In its sample, this clone was seen once. The chain carries TRBV6-4 and TRBJ2-1; no firm D call. Germline loops: CDR1 MRHNA, CDR2 SNTAGT. This CDR3 has 16 residues. The V gene lost 6 bases and the J gene lost 0 bases, with 15 bases spanning the gap. The CDR3 DNA sequence: TGTGCCAGCAGCTTAGGACCACCGAGCTCCTACAATGAGCAGTTCTTC. This sequence encodes CASSLGPPSSYNEQFF.

The CDR3, as DNA: TGTGCCAGCAGCTTAGGGGGGAGAGAGGGCTACACCTTC. Translated, it gives CASSLGGREGYTF. This chain links TRBV13 with TRBJ1-2; D ambiguous. The germline V gene has CDR1 PRHDT and CDR2 FYEKMQ (reference sequence). Trimming left V 0 bases short and J 8 bases short, with 10 bases between. The CDR3 length is 13 residues.

V and J are TRBV4-1 and TRBJ1-2, with a weak D call TRBD1 (5 bases). Germline values: CDR1 MGHRA, CDR2 YSYEKL. Trimming removed 4 bases at V and 3 bases at J, with 15 bases between. CDR3 length: 15 amino acids. CDR3 residues: CASSPGRQSHYGYTF. As DNA, the CDR3 is TGCGCCAGCAGCCCCGGAAGACAGAGCCACTATGGCTACACCTTC.

This clone showed up just a few times. The rearrangement joins TRBV19 to TRBJ2-7; D ambiguous. Per the germline V gene, CDR1 is LNHDA and CDR2 is SQIVND (reference sequence). The CDR3 loop spans 14 amino acids. The V end lost 6 bases, the J end lost 0 bases, and 12 bases lay between the germline ends. As DNA, the CDR3 is TGTGCCAGTAGGCGAAGCTTCAGCTCCTACGAGCAGTACTTC. Amino acids: CASRRSFSSYEQYF.

This chain links TRBV5-1 with TRBJ1-1, with a tentative D call TRBD1 (6 bases). The CDR3 loop spans 15 amino acids. Germline V CDR1 and CDR2: SGHRS, YFSETQ. The ends were cut back, 4 bases at V and 5 bases at J, with 18 bases in the middle. The CDR3 sequence is CASSTAGQGMTEAFF. CDR3 DNA: TGCGCCAGCAGCACCGCGGGGCAGGGGATGACTGAAGCTTTCTTT.

This chain links TRBV7-6 with TRBJ1-4; a weak D match, TRBD1 (6 bases). The CDR3 length is 14 residues. V was pared by 5 bases and J by 7 bases, with 14 bases between. Germline V gives CDR1 SGHVS, CDR2 FNYEAQ. The CDR3 here is CASSPRTVPEKLFF. The DNA of the CDR3 is TGTGCCAGCAGCCCAAGGACAGTACCTGAAAAACTGTTTTTT.

This chain links TRBV19 with TRBJ2-5, with 9 bases identical to TRBD2. Germline V lookup: CDR1 LNHDA, CDR2 SQIVND (reference sequence). CDR3 size: 15 residues. With 3 bases clipped from V and 5 bases from J, the junction kept 7 bases outside the gene matches. The CDR3: CASSIPAGGRETQYF. As DNA, the CDR3 is TGTGCCAGTAGTATCCCAGCGGGGGGTCGGGAGACCCAGTACTTC.

This chain connects TRBV7-8 to TRBJ1-5, with 9 bases that match TRBD1. The CDR3 is made up of 18 amino acids. J was trimmed by 2 bases and V by 3 bases; bases with no gene match: 11. Germline CDR1 is SGHVS and CDR2 is FQNEAQ. The CDR3 DNA reads TGTGCCAGCAGCTTGGCCCTGAAACAGGGGGCCGGCAATCAGCCCCAGCATTTT. Protein: CASSLALKQGAGNQPQHF.

This CDR3 reads CASSPGLGGGNQPQHF. CDR3 DNA: TGTGCCAGCTCACCGGGATTGGGGGGGGGCAATCAGCCCCAGCATTTT. This chain uses TRBV18 with TRBJ1-5; perhaps TRBD1 as D (5 bases). Germline CDR1 is KGHSH and CDR2 is LQKENI. CDR3 size: 16 residues. V gave up 3 bases and J gave up 2 bases, with 14 bases separating them. The whole variable domain, remainder taken from reference TRBV18 and TRBJ1-5, is NAGVMQNPRHLVRRRGQEARLRCSPMKGHSHVYWYRQLPEEGLKFMVYLQKENIIDESGMPKERFSAEFPKEGPSILRIQQVVRGDSAAYFCASSPGLGGGNQPQHFGDGTRLSIL.

The chain employs TRBV2 and TRBJ2-5; no clear D. The CDR3 is 11 amino acids. V was trimmed by 2 bases and J by 9 bases, leaving 7 bases between them. Germline V gene lookup returns CDR1 SNHLY and CDR2 FYNNEI. The CDR3 DNA reads TGTGCCAGCAGTGAACCCGATTCCCAGTACTTC. Translation: CASSEPDSQYF.

This clone came up once. V usage is TRBV5-6 and J usage is TRBJ2-1; tentative D call: TRBD2 (5 bases). This CDR3 is built from 16 residues. From germline, CDR1 is SGHDT and CDR2 YYEEEE. Between the trimmed V and J ends, which lost 0 bases and 5 bases, there was a span of 15 bases. The CDR3 DNA reads as TGTGCCAGCAGCTTGGGGCGCGTGCGGGTTCACAATGAGCAGTTCTTC. Amino acids: CASSLGRVRVHNEQFF.

The chain joins TRBV5-1 to TRBJ1-6; D is unclear. CDR3 length: 12 amino acids. In germline, CDR1 is SGHRS, CDR2 YFSETQ. V dropped 2 bases and J dropped 9 bases, with 6 bases sitting between them. The CDR3 sequence is CASSFGSSPLHF. The CDR3 bases are TGCGCCAGCAGCTTTGGGAGTTCACCCCTCCACTTT. The entire variable domain, with the rest obtained from reference TRBV5-1 and TRBJ1-6, is as follows: KAGVTQTPRYLIKTRGQQVTLSCSPISGHRSVSWYQQTPGQGLQFLFEYFSETQRNKGNFPGRFSGRQFSNSRSEMNVSTLELGDSALYLCASSFGSSPLHFGNGTRLTVT.

The chain has TRBV30 and TRBJ2-2; TRBD1 agrees at 8 bases. The length of the CDR3 is 15 residues. Trimming cost V 5 bases and J 4 bases; bases outside gene matches: 9. From germline, CDR1 is GTSNPN and CDR2 SVGIG (reference sequence). The CDR3 DNA follows: TGTGCCTGGGAAACAGGGGGTAGTGCCACCGGGGAGCTGTTTTTT. Its translation is CAWETGGSATGELFF.

The rearrangement links TRBV13 to TRBJ2-3, with 7 bases aligning to TRBD2. The germline CDR1 and CDR2 sequences are PRHDT and FYEKMQ (reference sequence). Germline trimming cut 4 bases from V and 1 base from J; bases unmatched to any gene: 5. The CDR3 length is 15 residues. CDR3 in DNA: TGTGCCAGCAGCTACAGCGGGGCCCGCACAGATACGCAGTATTTT. It is translated as CASSYSGARTDTQYF.

V and J are TRBV5-5 and TRBJ1-3, with D tentatively TRBD1 (5 bases). The V gene's germline CDR1 is SGHKS and CDR2 YYEKEE (reference sequence). This CDR3 region has 16 residues. The ends were cut back, 4 bases at V and 0 bases at J, with 14 bases in the middle. The CDR3 nucleotides read TGTGCCAGCAGCATCTTACAGGCGAGCTCTGGAAACACCATATATTTT. Protein sequence: CASSILQASSGNTIYF.

V is TRBV5-1 and J is TRBJ2-3; D possibly corresponds to TRBD2 (5 bases). V was trimmed by 1 base and J by 1 base, leaving 13 bases between them. Germline V gene lookup returns CDR1 SGHRS and CDR2 YFSETQ. This CDR3 is 16 amino acids long. CDR3 sequence: CASSLKSGLGTDTQYF. In nucleotides, the CDR3 is TGCGCCAGCAGCTTGAAGTCGGGGTTGGGCACAGATACGCAGTATTTT.

V usage is TRBV4-1 and J usage is TRBJ1-2; a weak D match, TRBD1 (6 bases). Germline-derived CDR1 and CDR2 are MGHRA and YSYEKL. V was trimmed by 4 bases and J by 4 bases, leaving 10 bases between them. This CDR3 is 13 amino acids long. In DNA form, the CDR3 reads TGCGCCAGCAGCCGAGGACAGACCTATGGCTACACCTTC. As protein: CASSRGQTYGYTF.